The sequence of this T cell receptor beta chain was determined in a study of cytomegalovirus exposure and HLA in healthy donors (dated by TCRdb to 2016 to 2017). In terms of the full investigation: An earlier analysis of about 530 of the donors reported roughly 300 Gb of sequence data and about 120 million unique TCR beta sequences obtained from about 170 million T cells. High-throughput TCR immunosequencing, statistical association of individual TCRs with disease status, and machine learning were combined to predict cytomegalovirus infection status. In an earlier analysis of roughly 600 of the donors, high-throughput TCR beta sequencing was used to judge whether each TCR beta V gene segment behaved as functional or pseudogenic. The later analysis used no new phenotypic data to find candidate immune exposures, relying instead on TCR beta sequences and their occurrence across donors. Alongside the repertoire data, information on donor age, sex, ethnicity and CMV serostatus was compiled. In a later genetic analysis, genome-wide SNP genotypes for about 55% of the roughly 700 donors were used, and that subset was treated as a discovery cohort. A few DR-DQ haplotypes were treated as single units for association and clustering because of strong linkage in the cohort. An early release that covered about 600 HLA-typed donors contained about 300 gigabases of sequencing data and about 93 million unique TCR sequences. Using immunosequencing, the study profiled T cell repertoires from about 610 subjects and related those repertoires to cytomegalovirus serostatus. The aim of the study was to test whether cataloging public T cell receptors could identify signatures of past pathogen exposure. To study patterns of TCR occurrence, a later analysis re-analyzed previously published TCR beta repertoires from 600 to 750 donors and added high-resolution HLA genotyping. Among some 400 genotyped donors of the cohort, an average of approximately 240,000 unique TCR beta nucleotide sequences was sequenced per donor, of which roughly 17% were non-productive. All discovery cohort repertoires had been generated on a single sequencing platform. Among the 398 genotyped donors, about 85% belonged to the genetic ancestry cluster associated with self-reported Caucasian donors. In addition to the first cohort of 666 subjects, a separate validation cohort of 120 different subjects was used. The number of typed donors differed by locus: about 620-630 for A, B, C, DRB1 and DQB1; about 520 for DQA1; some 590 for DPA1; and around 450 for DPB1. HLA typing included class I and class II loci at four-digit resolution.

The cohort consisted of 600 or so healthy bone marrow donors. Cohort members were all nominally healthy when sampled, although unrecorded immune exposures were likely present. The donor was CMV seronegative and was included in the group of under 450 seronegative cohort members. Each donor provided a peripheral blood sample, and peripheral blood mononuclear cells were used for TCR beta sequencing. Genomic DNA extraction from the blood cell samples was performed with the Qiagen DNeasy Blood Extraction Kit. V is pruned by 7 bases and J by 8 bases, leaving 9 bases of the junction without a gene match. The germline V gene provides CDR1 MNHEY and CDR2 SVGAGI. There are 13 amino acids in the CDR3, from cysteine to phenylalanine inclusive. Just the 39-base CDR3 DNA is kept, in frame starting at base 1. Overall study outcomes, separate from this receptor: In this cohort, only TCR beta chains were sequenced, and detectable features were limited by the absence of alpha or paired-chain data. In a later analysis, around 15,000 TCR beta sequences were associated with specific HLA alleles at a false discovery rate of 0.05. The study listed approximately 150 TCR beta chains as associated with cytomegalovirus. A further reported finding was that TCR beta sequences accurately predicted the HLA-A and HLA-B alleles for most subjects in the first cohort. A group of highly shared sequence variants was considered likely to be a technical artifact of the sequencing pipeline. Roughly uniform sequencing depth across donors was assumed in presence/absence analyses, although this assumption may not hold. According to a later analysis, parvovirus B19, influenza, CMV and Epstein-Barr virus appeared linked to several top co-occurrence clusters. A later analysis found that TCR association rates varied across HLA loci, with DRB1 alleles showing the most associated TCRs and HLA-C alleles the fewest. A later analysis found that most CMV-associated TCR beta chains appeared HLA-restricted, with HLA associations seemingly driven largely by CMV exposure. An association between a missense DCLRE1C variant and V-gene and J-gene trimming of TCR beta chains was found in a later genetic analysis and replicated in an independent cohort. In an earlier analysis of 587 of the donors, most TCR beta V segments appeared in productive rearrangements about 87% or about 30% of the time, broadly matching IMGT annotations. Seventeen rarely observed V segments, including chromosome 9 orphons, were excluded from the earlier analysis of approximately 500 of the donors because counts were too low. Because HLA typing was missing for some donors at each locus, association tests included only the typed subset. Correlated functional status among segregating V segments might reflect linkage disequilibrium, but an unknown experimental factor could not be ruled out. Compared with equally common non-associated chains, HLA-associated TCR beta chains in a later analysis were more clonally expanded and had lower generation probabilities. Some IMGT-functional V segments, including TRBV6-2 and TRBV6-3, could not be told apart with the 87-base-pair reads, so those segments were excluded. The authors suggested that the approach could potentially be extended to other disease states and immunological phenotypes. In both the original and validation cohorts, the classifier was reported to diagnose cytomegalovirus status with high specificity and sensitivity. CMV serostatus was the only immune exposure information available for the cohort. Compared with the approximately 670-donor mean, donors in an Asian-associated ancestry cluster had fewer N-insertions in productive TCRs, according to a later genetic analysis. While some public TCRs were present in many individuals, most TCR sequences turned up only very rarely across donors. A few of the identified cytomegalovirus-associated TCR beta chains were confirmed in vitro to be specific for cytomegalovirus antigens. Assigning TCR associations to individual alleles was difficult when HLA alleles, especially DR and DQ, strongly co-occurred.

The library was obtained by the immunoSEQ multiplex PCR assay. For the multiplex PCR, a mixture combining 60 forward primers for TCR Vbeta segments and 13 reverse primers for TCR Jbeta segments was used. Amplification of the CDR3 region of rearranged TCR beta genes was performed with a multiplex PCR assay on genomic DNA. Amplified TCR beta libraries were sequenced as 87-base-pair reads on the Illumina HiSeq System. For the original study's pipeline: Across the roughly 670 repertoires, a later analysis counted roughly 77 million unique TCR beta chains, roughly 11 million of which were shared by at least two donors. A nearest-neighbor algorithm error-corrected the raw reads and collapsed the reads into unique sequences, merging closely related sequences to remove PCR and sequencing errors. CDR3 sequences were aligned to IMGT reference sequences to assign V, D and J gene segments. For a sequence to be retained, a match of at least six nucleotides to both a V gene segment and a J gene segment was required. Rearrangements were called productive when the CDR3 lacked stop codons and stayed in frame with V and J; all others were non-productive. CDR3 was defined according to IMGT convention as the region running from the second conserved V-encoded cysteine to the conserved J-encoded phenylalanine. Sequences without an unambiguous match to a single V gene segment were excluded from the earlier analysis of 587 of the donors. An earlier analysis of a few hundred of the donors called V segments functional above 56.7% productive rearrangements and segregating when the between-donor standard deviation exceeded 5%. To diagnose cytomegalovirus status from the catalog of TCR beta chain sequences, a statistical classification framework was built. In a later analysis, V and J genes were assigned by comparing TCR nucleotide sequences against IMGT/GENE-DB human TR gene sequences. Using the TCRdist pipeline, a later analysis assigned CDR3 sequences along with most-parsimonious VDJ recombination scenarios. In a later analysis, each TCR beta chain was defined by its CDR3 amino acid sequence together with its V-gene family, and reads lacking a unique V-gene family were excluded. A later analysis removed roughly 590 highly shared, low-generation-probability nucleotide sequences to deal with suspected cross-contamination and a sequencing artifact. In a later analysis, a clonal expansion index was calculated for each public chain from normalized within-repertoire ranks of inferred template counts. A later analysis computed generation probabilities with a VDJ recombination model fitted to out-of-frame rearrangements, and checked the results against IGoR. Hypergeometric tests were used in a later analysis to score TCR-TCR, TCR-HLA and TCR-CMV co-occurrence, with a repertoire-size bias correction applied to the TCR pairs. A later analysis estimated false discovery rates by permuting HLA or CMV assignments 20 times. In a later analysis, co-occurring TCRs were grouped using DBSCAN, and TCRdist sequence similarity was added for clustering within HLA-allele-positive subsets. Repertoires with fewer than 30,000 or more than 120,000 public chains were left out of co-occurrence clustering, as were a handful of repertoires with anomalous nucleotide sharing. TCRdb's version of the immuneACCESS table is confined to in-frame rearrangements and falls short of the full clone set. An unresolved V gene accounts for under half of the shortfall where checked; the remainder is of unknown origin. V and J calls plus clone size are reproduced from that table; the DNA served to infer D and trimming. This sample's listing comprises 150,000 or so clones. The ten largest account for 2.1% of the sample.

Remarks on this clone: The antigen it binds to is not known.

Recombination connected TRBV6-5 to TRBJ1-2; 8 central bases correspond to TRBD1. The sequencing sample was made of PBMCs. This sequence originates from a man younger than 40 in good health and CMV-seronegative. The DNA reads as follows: TGTGCCAGCAACACCCCAGGGGGCTGGGGCTACACCTTC. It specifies CASNTPGGWGYTF.